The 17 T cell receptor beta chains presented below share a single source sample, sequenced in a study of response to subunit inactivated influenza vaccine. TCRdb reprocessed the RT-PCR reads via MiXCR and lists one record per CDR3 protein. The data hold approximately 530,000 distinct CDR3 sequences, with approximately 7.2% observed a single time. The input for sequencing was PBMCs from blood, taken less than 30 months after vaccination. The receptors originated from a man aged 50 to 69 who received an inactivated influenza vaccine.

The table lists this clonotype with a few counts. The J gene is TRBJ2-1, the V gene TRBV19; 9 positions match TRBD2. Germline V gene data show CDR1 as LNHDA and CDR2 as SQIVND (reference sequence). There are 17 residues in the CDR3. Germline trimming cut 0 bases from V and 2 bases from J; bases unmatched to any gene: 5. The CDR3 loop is CASSIDVASGAYNEQFF. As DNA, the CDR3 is TGTGCCAGTAGTATAGATGTGGCTAGCGGGGCCTACAATGAGCAGTTCTTC.

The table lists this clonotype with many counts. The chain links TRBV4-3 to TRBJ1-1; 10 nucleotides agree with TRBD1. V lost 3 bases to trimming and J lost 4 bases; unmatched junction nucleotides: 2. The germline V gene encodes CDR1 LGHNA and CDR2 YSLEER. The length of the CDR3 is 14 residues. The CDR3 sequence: CASSQDRGVTEAFF. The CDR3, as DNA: TGCGCCAGCAGCCAGGACAGGGGGGTCACTGAAGCTTTCTTT.

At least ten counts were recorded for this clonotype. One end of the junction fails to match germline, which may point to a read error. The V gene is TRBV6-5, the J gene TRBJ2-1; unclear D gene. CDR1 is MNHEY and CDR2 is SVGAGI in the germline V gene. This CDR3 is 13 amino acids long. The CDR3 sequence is CASRYSVRNEQFF. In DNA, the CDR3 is TGTGCCAGCAGGTACTCGGTAAGAAATGAGCAGTTCTTC.

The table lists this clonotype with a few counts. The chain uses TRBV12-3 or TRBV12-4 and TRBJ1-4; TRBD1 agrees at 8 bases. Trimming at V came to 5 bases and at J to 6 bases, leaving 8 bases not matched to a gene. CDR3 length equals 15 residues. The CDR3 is CASSQQTGVYEKLFF. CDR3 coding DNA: TGTGCCAGCAGTCAACAGACAGGGGTCTATGAAAAACTGTTTTTT.

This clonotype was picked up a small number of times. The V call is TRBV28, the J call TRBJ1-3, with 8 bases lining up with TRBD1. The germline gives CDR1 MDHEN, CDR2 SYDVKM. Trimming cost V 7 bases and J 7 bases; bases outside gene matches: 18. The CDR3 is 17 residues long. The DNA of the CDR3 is TGTGCCAGCACCACCGGGGGGCAGGGGGCCTCGCTGAACACCATATATTTT. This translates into CASTTGGQGASLNTIYF.

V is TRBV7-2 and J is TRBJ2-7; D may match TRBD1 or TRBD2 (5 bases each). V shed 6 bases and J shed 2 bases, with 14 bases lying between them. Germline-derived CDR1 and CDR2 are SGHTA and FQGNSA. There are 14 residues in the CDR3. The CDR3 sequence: CASRDGRGAYEQYF. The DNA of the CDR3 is TGTGCCAGCAGGGACGGTCGGGGCGCCTACGAGCAGTACTTC.

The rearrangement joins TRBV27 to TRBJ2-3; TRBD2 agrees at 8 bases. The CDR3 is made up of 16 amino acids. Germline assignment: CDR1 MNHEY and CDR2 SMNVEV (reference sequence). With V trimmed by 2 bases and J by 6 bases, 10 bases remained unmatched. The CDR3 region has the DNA TGTGCCAGCAGTTTACTACCGGGACTAGAGTCCGATACGCAGTATTTT. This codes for CASSLLPGLESDTQYF.

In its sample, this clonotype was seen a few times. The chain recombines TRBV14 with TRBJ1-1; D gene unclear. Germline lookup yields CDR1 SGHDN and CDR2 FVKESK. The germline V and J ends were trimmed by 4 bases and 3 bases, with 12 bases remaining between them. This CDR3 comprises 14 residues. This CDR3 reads CASSPLQRYTEAFF. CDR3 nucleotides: TGTGCCAGCAGCCCGTTACAGAGATACACTGAAGCTTTCTTT.

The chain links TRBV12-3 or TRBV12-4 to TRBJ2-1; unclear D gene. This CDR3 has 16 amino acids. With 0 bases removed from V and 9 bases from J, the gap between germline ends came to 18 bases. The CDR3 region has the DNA TGTGCCAGCAGTTTAGCGCTGGGCCCTGCGAGTAGTGAGCAGTTCTTC. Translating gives CASSLALGPASSEQFF.

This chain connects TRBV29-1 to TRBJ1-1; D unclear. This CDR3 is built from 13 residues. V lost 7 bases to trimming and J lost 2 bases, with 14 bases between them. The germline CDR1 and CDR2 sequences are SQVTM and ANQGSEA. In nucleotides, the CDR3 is TGCAGCGCAAACAGAGCAGTCAACACTGAAGCTTTCTTT. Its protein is CSANRAVNTEAFF.

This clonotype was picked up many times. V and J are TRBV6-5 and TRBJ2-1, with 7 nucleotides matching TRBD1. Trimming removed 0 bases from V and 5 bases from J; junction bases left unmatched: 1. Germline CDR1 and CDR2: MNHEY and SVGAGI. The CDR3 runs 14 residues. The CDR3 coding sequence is TGTGCCAGCAGTTACTCGGGACAGCACAATGAGCAGTTCTTC. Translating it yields CASSYSGQHNEQFF.

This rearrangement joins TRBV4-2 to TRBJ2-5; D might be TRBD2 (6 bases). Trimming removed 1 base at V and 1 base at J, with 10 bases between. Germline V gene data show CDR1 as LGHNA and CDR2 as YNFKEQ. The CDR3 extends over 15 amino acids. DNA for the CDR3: TGTGCCAGCAGCCAAGCCCGGGGGAGCCAAGAGACCCAGTACTTC. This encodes CASSQARGSQETQYF.

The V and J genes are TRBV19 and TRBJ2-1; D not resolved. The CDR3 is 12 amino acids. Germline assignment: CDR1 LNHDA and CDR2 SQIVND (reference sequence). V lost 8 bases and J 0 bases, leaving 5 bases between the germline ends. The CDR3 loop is CASLASYNEQFF. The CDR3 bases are TGTGCCAGTCTGGCCTCCTACAATGAGCAGTTCTTC. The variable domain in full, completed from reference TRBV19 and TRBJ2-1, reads DGGITQSPKYLFRKEGQNVTLSCEQNLNHDAMYWYRQDPGQGLRLIYYSQIVNDFQKGDIAEGYSVSREKKESFPLTVTSAQKNPTAFYLCASLASYNEQFFGPGTRLTVL.

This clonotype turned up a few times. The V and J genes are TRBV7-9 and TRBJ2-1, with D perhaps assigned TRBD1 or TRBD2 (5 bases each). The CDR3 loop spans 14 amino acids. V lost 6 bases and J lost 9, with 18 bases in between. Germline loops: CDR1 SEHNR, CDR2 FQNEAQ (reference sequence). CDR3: CASSSGTHKVEQFF. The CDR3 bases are TGTGCCAGCAGTTCTGGGACCCACAAGGTTGAGCAGTTCTTC.

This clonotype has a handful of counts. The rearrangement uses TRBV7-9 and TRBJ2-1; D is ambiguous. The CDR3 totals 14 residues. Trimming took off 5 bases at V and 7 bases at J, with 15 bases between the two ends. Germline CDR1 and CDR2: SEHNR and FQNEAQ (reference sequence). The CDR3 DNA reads TGTGCCAGCAGCGACGGCCGCCTGAGGAATGAGCAGTTCTTC. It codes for CASSDGRLRNEQFF.

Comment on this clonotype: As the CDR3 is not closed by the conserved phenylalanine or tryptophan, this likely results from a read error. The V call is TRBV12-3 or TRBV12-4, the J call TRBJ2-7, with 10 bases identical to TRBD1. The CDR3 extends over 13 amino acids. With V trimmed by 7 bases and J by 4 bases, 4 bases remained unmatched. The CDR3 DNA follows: TGTGCCAGCACCAGGACAGGGGGGTACGAGCAGTACATC. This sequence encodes CASTRTGGYEQYI.

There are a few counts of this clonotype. The DNA of the CDR3 is TGTGCCAGCAGTTTCTCGACTGGGGTTACAGATACGCAGTATTTT. This codes for CASSFSTGVTDTQYF. The chain has TRBV12-3 or TRBV12-4 and TRBJ2-3; D gene ambiguous. CDR3 length: 15 amino acids. V shed 3 bases and J shed 3 bases, with 13 bases lying between them.